The rows below give T cell receptor beta chains drawn from one sample of a study of blood T cells in healthy people across ages. TCRdb itself ran the 5' RACE reads through MiXCR, one entry per CDR3 protein. The sample yields hundreds of thousands of distinct CDR3 sequences, approximately 44% seen once. The sequencing sample was made of blood. Receptors originate from a man aged 55 to 70 in good health. Each CDR3 is given with its conserved first and last residue. Fields, in order: J gene, V gene, D gene, clone size, CDR3 DNA, CDR3 protein. A D gene is named only where the DNA matches it firmly. Clone sizes are given selectively: once, few, many, or a class where the clone is expanded.

>TRBJ2-5|TRBV11-2|TRBD2|.
TGTGCCAGCAGCTCCGGAACGAGAACAGGACTAGCGGGGGTAGAGACCCAGTACTTC
CASSSGTRTGLAGVETQYF
>TRBJ1-2|TRBV6-5|TRBD1|.
TGTGCCAGCAGTTCAAGGACAGGTCTCTATGGCTACACCTTC
CASSSRTGLYGYTF
>TRBJ2-4|TRBV3-1|TRBD1|.
TGTGCCAGCAGCCAAGCCCCGGACAGGGGTCGGGCCAAAAACATTCAGTACTTC
CASSQAPDRGRAKNIQYF
>TRBJ2-1|TRBV11-2|TRBD2|.
TGTGCCAGCAGTCTCACTAGCGGACACTCCTACAATGAGCAGTTCTTC
CASSLTSGHSYNEQFF
>TRBJ2-1|TRBV20-1|TRBD1|.
TGCAGTGCTAGTGAGCCGGGACAGGGCTACGAGCAGTTCTTC
CSASEPGQGYEQFF
>TRBJ2-7|TRBV18|TRBD1|many
TGTGCCAGCTCACCAACAGGGGGGCACGAGCAGTACTTC
CASSPTGGHEQYF
>TRBJ2-2|TRBV7-2|.|.
TGTGCCAGCAGCTCCCCAACCCCAGGGGCGACCGGGGAGCTGTTTTTT
CASSSPTPGATGELFF
>TRBJ2-5|TRBV7-9|.|few
TGTGCCAGCAGCTCGACAGGTGACCTTGTGGAGACCCAGTACTTC
CASSSTGDLVETQYF
>TRBJ2-5|TRBV7-2|TRBD1|.
TGTGCCAGCAGCTTAGGCCGACAGGGGGTCCAAGAGACCCAGTACTTC
CASSLGRQGVQETQYF
>TRBJ1-1|TRBV11-3|.|.
TGTGCCAGCAGCTTAGTCAACGGGGATCCTGAAGCTTTCTTT
CASSLVNGDPEAFF